Sequencing of this T cell receptor (beta chain) was carried out in a study of OX40 agonist ivuxolimab in advanced cancers. The CDR3 has 13 amino acids. Germline CDR1 and CDR2: LGHNA and YSLEER. V lost 4 bases to trimming and J lost 4 bases, with 8 bases between them. The table came from immunoSEQ multiplex PCR; TCRdb's copy has only in-frame clones and leaves some out. The data hold 65,000 to 75,000 clones, with roughly 84% observed a single time. Sequencing was performed on CD4+ or CD8+ T cells sorted from blood, taken in a trial of the OX40 agonist ivuxolimab. The clonotype originates from an adult with an advanced solid tumor such as melanoma, head and neck, liver or kidney cancer. The genes are TRBV4-3 and TRBJ1-3; no clear D gene. The CDR3 nucleotides are TGCGCCAGCAGCCCGCGGGTCGGAAACACCATATATTTT. This encodes CASSPRVGNTIYF.